These T cell receptor beta chains were read from a single sample in a study of T cells in Graves' hyperthyroidism and ophthalmopathy. TCRdb reanalysed the multiplex PCR reads using MiXCR and keeps one entry per CDR3 protein. In the table there are roughly 250,000 distinct CDR3 sequences, approximately 20% of which are singletons. The sequenced sample consisted of blood. These receptors originate from a man aged 25-45 years with Graves' ophthalmopathy. The CDR3 runs from the conserved cysteine through the conserved F or W. The order of the fields is V gene, J gene, clone size, D gene, CDR3 protein, CDR3 DNA. The D gene is left open where the match is weak. Clone size appears in some rows only: once, few, many, or a class for an expanded clone.

TRBV12-3/TRBV12-4	TRBJ2-3	many	-	CASSPPAGWGTDTQYF	TGTGCCAGCAGTCCACCCGCGGGATGGGGCACAGATACGCAGTATTTT
TRBV24-1	TRBJ1-5	-	TRBD1	CATSDIGGRPQHF	TGTGCCACCAGTGATATAGGGGGCCGGCCCCAGCATTTT
TRBV27	TRBJ2-7	-	TRBD2	CASSSRSGSSYEQYF	TGTGCCAGCAGTTCCAGAAGCGGGAGCTCCTACGAGCAGTACTTC
TRBV6-5	TRBJ1-4	-	-	CASSYSTANNEKLFF	TGTGCCAGCAGTTACTCGACAGCTAATAATGAAAAACTGTTTTTT
TRBV4-1	TRBJ2-1	many	-	CASSLATDSYNEQFF	TGCGCCAGCAGCCTAGCAACGGACAGCTACAATGAGCAGTTCTTC
TRBV6-5	TRBJ1-6	-	TRBD1	CASSYSDRSSSYNSPLHF	TGTGCCAGCAGTTACTCGGACAGGTCAAGCTCCTATAATTCACCCCTCCACTTT
TRBV5-1	TRBJ2-3	-	TRBD2	CASSFRLAGGPDTQYF	TGCGCCAGCAGCTTTAGGCTAGCGGGAGGGCCAGATACGCAGTATTTT
TRBV3-1	TRBJ2-5	-	-	CASSQRLGAKVQETQYF	TGTGCCAGCAGCCAAAGGTTGGGGGCGAAAGTCCAAGAGACCCAGTACTTC
TRBV20-1	TRBJ2-7	many	-	CSVGGKTYEQYF	TGCAGTGTGGGCGGGAAAACCTACGAGCAGTACTTC
TRBV27	TRBJ2-7	-	TRBD2	CATMGLAGYEQYF	TGTGCCACCATGGGACTAGCGGGCTACGAGCAGTACTTC
TRBV28	TRBJ1-3	many	TRBD1	CASSLVGQGLGNTIYF	TGTGCCAGCAGTTTAGTGGGACAGGGACTTGGAAACACCATATATTTT
TRBV2	TRBJ2-2	-	TRBD2	CASSESGLAANTGELFF	TGTGCCAGCAGTGAATCTGGACTAGCGGCTAACACCGGGGAGCTGTTTTTT
TRBV13	TRBJ2-2	-	TRBD1	CASSWAGTGFTGELFF	TGTGCCAGCAGCTGGGCCGGGACAGGGTTCACCGGGGAGCTGTTTTTT
TRBV28	TRBJ2-7	many	-	CASSPSIVWGTSYEQYF	TGTGCCAGCAGTCCCTCCATCGTTTGGGGAACCTCCTACGAGCAGTACTTC
TRBV5-5	TRBJ2-5	-	TRBD2	CASSLYLAALTETQYF	TGTGCCAGCAGCTTGTACCTAGCGGCCCTAACGGAGACCCAGTACTTC
TRBV12-3/TRBV12-4	TRBJ1-4	few	-	CASSLGSEKLFF	TGTGCCAGCAGTTTAGGGAGTGAAAAACTGTTTTTT
TRBV18	TRBJ1-3	-	-	CASSKDRNSGNTIYF	TGTGCCAGCTCGAAGGACAGAAACTCTGGAAACACCATATATTTT
TRBV29-1	TRBJ2-7	-	TRBD1	CSVRKATGRDEQYF	TGCAGCGTCCGAAAGGCGACAGGGAGAGACGAGCAGTACTTC
TRBV9	TRBJ2-1	-	TRBD2	CASSVAPSGSKYEQFF	TGTGCCAGCAGCGTAGCGCCTAGCGGGAGTAAGTATGAGCAGTTCTTC
TRBV30	TRBJ2-2	many	-	CAWSMTDNTGELFF	TGTGCCTGGAGTATGACCGATAACACCGGGGAGCTGTTTTTT
TRBV6-1	TRBJ2-1	-	-	CASSERGTGNYEQFF	TGTGCCAGCAGTGAACGGGGAACAGGGAATTATGAGCAGTTCTTC
TRBV19	TRBJ1-5	-	-	CASSISSSGSNQPQHF	TGTGCCAGTAGTATCTCTTCATCAGGGAGCAATCAGCCCCAGCATTTT
TRBV11-3	TRBJ1-1	-	-	CASSLRGTVATGAFF	TGTGCCAGCAGCTTAAGGGGGACGGTGGCCACTGGAGCTTTCTTT
TRBV30	TRBJ2-5	-	-	CAWRGGGETQYF	TGTGCCTGGAGGGGTGGTGGGGAGACCCAGTACTTC
TRBV29-1	TRBJ1-2	few	-	CSAGGLNYGYTF	TGCAGCGCTGGGGGACTGAACTATGGCTACACCTTC
TRBV2	TRBJ2-1	many	-	CASSLQGLDNEQFF	TGTGCCAGCTCTCTCCAGGGTCTTGACAATGAGCAGTTCTTC
TRBV9	TRBJ1-5	few	TRBD1	CASNPLDRGPHQPQHF	TGTGCCAGCAACCCACTTGACAGGGGCCCCCATCAGCCCCAGCATTTT
TRBV7-9	TRBJ2-7	-	-	CASSQTGLGEQYF	TGTGCCAGCAGCCAAACAGGGTTGGGGGAGCAGTACTTC
TRBV28	TRBJ2-3	many	-	CASSSPKGVHGDTQYF	TGTGCCAGCAGTTCGCCCAAGGGGGTTCATGGAGATACGCAGTATTTT
TRBV6-1	TRBJ1-5	few	TRBD1	CASRGTGGLPQHF	TGTGCCAGCAGGGGGACAGGGGGATTGCCCCAGCATTTT
TRBV30	TRBJ1-5	many	-	CALRDTKQSPQHF	TGTGCCTTAAGGGACACCAAACAAAGTCCCCAGCATTTT
TRBV11-2	TRBJ2-1	-	-	CASSGGSFGSAFWNEQFF	TGTGCCAGCAGCGGGGGGTCTTTTGGCAGCGCCTTCTGGAATGAGCAGTTCTTC
TRBV4-2	TRBJ2-3	few	-	CASSQVGEDTQYF	TGTGCCAGCAGCCAAGTTGGCGAAGATACGCAGTATTTT
TRBV20-1	TRBJ1-6	-	-	CSASSGDSPLHF	TGCAGTGCTAGCTCTGGCGACTCACCCCTCCACTTT
TRBV10-2	TRBJ2-1	-	TRBD2	CASTKRGGSSYNEQFF	TGCGCCAGCACAAAGCGGGGCGGATCCTCCTACAATGAGCAGTTCTTC
TRBV7-9	TRBJ2-1	-	TRBD2	CASSGTSGRGLNEQFF	TGTGCATCCTCCGGGACTAGCGGGAGGGGGCTCAATGAGCAGTTCTTC
TRBV19	TRBJ2-3	few	TRBD2	CASRWTGTSGTDTQYF	TGTGCCAGTAGGTGGACCGGGACTAGCGGCACAGATACGCAGTATTTT
TRBV20-1	TRBJ2-2	few	TRBD2	CSARDGLVSTGELFF	TGCAGTGCTAGAGATGGACTAGTAAGCACCGGGGAGCTGTTTTTT
TRBV29-1	TRBJ2-3	-	-	CSVEDRKSTSTDTQYF	TGCAGCGTTGAAGATCGTAAAAGCACTAGCACAGATACGCAGTATTTT
TRBV6-5	TRBJ1-2	-	-	CASSYSSGAFGGYTF	TGTGCCAGCAGTTACTCCTCCGGCGCATTCGGAGGCTACACCTTC
TRBV6-1	TRBJ2-5	many	TRBD2	CASNMVAGYRETQYF	TGTGCCAGCAACATGGTAGCGGGATATCGGGAGACCCAGTACTTC
TRBV19	TRBJ2-1	-	-	CASSIRPYHNEQFF	TGTGCCAGTAGTATAAGGCCCTACCACAATGAGCAGTTCTTC
TRBV27	TRBJ1-5	-	-	CASSLSPGSGQPQHF	TGTGCCAGCAGTTTATCCCCAGGGTCGGGTCAGCCCCAGCATTTT
TRBV3-1	TRBJ2-3	many	-	CASSQMDGDTQYF	TGTGCCAGCAGCCAAATGGACGGGGATACGCAGTATTTT